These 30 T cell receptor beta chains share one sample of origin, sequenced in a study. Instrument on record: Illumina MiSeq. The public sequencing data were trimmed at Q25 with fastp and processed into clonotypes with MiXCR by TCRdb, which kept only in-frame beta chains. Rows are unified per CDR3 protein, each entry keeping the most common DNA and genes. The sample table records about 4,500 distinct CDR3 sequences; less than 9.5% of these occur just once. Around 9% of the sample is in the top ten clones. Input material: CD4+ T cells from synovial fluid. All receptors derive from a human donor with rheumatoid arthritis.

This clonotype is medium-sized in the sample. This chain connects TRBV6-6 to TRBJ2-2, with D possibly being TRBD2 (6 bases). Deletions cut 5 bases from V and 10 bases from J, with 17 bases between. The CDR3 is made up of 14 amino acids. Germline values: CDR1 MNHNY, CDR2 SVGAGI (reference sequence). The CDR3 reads CASSPGWGVEELFF. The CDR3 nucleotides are TGTGCCAGCAGTCCCGGTTGGGGGGTCGAGGAGCTGTTTTTT.

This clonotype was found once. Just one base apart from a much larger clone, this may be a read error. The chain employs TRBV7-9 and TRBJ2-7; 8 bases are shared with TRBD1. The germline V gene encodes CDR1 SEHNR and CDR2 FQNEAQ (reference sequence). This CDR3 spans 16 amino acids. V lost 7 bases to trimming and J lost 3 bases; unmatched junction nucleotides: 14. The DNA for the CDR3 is TGTGCCAGCACCATTTTGTGGACAGGGAATGTCTACGAGCAGTACTTC. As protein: CASTILWTGNVYEQYF.

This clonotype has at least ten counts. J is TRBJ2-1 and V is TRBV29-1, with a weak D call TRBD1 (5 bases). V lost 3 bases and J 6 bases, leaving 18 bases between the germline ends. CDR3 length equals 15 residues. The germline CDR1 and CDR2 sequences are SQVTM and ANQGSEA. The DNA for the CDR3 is TGCAGCGTTGATGGTGTGCAGGGATGGAGCAATGAGCAGTTCTTC. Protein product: CSVDGVQGWSNEQFF.

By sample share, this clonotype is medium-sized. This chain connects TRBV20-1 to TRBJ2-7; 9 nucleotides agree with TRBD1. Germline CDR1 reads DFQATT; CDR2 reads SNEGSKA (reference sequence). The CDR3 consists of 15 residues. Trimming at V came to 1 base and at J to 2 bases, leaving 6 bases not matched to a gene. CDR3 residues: CSARGGQGSPYEQYF. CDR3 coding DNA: TGCAGTGCTAGAGGGGGACAGGGATCCCCCTACGAGCAGTACTTC.

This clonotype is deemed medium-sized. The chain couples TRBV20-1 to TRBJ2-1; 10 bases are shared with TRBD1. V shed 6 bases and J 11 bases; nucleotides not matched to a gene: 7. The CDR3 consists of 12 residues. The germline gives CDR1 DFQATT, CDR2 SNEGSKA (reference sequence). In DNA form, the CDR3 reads TGCAGTGCGATGCCGGGACAGGGGCAGCAGTTCTTC. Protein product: CSAMPGQGQQFF.

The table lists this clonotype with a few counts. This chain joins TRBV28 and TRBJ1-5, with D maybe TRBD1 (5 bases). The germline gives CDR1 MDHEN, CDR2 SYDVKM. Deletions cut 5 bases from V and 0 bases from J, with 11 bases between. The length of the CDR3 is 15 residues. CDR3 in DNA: TGTGCCAGCAGTCTGGGGGGTGTTAGCAATCAGCCCCAGCATTTT. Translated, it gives CASSLGGVSNQPQHF.

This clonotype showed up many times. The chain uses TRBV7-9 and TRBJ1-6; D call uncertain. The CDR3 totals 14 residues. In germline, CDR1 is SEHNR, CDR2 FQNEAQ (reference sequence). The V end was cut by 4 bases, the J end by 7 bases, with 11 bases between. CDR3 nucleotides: TGTGCCAGCAGCTCGGGTCCGGGCAATTCACCCCTCCACTTT. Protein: CASSSGPGNSPLHF.

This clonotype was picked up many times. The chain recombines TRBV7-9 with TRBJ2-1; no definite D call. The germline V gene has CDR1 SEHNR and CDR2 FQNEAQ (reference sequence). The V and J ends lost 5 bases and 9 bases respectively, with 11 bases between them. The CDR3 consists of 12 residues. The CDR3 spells CASSPEVAEQFF. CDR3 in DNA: TGTGCCAGCAGCCCGGAAGTTGCTGAGCAGTTCTTC.

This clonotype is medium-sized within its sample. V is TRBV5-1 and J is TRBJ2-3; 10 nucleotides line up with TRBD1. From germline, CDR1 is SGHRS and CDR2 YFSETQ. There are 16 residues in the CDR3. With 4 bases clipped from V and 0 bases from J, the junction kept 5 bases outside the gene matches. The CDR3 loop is CASSNGQGDSTDTQYF. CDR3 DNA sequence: TGCGCCAGCAGCAACGGACAGGGGGATAGCACAGATACGCAGTATTTT.

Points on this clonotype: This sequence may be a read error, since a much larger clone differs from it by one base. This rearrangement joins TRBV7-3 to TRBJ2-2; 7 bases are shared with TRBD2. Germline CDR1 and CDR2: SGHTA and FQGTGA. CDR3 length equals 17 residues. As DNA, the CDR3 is TGTGCCAACAGCTCCACCCCGGCCGCGGGAGACACCGGGGAGCTGTTTTTT. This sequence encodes CANSSTPAAGDTGELFF. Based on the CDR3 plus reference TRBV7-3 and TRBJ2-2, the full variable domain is GAGVSQTPSNKVTEKGKYVELRCDPISGHTALYWYRQSLGQGPEFLIYFQGTGAADDSGLPNDRFFAVRPEGSVSTLKIQRTERGDSAVYLCANSSTPAAGDTGELFFGEGSRLTVL.

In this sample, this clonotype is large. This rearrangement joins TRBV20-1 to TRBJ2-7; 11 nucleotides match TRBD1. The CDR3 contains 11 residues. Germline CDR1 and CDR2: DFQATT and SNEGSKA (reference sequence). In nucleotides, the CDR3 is TGCATGGGACAGGGGGACTACGAGCAGTACTTC. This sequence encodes CMGQGDYEQYF.

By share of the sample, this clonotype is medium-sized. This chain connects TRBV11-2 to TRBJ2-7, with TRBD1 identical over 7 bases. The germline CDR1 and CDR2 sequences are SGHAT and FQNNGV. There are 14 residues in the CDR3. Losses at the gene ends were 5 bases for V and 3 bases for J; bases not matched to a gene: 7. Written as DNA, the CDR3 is TGTGCCAGCAGCCCAAGGGGACAGTTCTACGAGCAGTACTTC. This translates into CASSPRGQFYEQYF. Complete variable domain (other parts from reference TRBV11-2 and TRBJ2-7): EAGVAQSPRYKIIEKRQSVAFWCNPISGHATLYWYQQILGQGPKLLIQFQNNGVVDDSQLPKDRFSAERLKGVDSTLKIQPAKLEDSAVYLCASSPRGQFYEQYFGPGTRLTVT.

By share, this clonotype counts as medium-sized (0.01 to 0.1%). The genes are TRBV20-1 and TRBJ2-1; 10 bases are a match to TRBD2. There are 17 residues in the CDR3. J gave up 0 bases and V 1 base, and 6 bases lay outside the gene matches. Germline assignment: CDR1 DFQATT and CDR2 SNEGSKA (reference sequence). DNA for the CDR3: TGCAGTGCTAGAGTTAGCGGGAGGTCGCGCTCCTACAATGAGCAGTTCTTC. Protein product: CSARVSGRSRSYNEQFF.

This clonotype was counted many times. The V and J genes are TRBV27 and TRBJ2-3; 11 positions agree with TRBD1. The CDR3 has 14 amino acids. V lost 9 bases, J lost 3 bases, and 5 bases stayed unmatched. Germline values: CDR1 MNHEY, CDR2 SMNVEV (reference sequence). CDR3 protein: CASRRDRGTDTQYF. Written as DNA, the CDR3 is TGTGCCAGTAGGAGGGACAGGGGGACAGATACGCAGTATTTT.

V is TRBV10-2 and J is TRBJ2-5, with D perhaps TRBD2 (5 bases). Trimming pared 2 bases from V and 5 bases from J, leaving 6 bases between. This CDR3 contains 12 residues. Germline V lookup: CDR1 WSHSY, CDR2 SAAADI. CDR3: CASSEGGETQYF. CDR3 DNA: TGCGCCAGCAGTGAGGGCGGGGAGACCCAGTACTTC.

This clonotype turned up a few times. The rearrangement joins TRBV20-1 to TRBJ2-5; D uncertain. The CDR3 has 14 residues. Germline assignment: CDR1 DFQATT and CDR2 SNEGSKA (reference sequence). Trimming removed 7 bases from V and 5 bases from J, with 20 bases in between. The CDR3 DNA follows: TGCAGTGTCCTCCCGGGCCTCCTGCGGGAGACCCAGTACTTC. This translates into CSVLPGLLRETQYF.

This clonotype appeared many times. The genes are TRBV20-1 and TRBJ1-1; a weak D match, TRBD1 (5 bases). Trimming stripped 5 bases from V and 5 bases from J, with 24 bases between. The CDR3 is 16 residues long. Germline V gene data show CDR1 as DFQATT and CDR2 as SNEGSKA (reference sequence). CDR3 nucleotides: TGCAGTGCTGATTGGGGTTTGATGAGAAAGGGGACTGAAGCTTTCTTT. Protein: CSADWGLMRKGTEAFF.

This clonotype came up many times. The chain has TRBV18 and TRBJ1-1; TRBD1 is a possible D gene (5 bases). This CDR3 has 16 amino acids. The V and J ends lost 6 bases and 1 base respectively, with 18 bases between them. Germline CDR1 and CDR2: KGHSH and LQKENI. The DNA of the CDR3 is TGTGCCAGCTCTCAAACGTTCGGGACTGGGAACACTGAAGCTTTCTTT. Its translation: CASSQTFGTGNTEAFF.

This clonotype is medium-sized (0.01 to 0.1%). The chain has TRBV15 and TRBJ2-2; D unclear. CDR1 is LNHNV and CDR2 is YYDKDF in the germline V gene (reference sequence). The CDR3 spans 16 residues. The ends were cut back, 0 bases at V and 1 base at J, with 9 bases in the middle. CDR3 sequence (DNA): TGTGCCACCAGCAGAGATTACCTTTTGAACACCGGGGAGCTGTTTTTT. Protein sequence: CATSRDYLLNTGELFF.

CDR3 protein: CASSPGASRRNIQYF. The CDR3 DNA reads TGTGCCAGCTCACCGGGGGCTAGCAGGAGAAACATTCAGTACTTC. The genes are TRBV18 and TRBJ2-4, with D perhaps matching TRBD1 (6 bases). The CDR3 is made up of 15 amino acids. Germline CDR1 KGHSH, CDR2 LQKENI. V shed 3 bases and J shed 6 bases, with 15 bases lying between them.

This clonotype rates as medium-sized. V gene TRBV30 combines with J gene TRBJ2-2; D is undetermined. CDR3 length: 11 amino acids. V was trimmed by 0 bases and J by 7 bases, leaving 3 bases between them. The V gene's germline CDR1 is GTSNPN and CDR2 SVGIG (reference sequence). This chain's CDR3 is CAWSVGGELFF. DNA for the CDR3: TGTGCCTGGAGTGTAGGCGGGGAGCTGTTTTTT.

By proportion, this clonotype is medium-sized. CDR3 sequence (DNA): TGCAGTGCTAGTCCAGTGGGAGGGTGGTACAATGAGCAGTTCTTC. It specifies CSASPVGGWYNEQFF. V and J are TRBV20-1 and TRBJ2-1, with TRBD2 identical over 7 bases. CDR1 and CDR2 from the germline V gene are DFQATT and SNEGSKA (reference sequence). The ends lost 3 bases at V and 4 bases at J; junction bases unmatched: 9. The CDR3 has 15 amino acids.

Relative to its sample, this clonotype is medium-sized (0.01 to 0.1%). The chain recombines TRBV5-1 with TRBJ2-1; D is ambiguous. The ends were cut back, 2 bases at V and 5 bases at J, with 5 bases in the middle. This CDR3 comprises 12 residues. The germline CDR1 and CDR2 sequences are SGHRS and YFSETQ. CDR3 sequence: CASSLYNNEQFF. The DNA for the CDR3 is TGCGCCAGCAGCTTATACAACAATGAGCAGTTCTTC.

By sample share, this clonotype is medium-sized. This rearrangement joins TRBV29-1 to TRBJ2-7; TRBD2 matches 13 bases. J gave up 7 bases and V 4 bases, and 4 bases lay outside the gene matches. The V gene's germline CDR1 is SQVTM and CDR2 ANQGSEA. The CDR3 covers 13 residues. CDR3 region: CSVVLAGGREQYF. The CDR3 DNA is TGCAGCGTTGTACTAGCGGGAGGGCGTGAGCAGTACTTC.

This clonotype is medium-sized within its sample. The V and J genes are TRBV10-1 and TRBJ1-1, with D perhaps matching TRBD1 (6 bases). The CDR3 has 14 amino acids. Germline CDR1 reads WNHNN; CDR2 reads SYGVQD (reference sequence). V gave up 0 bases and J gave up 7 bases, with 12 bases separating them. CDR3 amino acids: CASSESGGAGEAFF. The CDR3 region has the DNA TGCGCCAGCAGTGAGTCGGGGGGGGCCGGTGAAGCTTTCTTT.

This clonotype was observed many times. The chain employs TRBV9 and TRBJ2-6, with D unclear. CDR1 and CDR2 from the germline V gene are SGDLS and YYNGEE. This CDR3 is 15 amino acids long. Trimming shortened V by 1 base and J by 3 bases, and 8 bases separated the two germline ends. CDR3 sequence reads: CASSVRSVGANVLTF. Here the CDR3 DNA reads TGTGCCAGCAGCGTAAGGTCCGTTGGGGCCAACGTCCTGACTTTC.

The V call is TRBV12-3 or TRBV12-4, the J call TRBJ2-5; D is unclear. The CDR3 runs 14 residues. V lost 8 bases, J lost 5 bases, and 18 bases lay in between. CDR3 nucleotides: TGTGCCAGCGGTGTCCCAGCGAAGATGGAGACCCAGTACTTC. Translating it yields CASGVPAKMETQYF.

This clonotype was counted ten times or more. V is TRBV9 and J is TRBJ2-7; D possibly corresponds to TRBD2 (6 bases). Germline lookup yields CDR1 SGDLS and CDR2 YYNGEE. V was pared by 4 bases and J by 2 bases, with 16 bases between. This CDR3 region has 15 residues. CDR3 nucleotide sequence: TGTGCCAGCAGCCCCCAGAAGGACTACACCTACGAGCAGTACTTC. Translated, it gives CASSPQKDYTYEQYF. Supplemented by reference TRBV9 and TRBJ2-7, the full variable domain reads DSGVTQTPKHLITATGQRVTLRCSPRSGDLSVYWYQQSLDQGLQFLIQYYNGEERAKGNILERFSAQQFPDLHSELNLSSLELGDSALYFCASSPQKDYTYEQYFGPGTRLTVT.

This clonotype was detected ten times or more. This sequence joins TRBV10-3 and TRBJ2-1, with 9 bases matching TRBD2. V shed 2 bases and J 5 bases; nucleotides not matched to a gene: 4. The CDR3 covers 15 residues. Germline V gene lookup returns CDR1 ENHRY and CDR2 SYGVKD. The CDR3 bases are TGTGCCATCAGTGAGAGGCGGGAGGGCCACAATGAGCAGTTCTTC. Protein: CAISERREGHNEQFF.

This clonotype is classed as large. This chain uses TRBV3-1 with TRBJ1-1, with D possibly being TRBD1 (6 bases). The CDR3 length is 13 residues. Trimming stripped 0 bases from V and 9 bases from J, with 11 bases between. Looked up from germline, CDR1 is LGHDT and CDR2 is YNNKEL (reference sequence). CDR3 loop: CASSQEGTGKAFF. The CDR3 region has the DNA TGTGCCAGCAGCCAAGAAGGCACAGGGAAAGCTTTCTTT.